This TCR beta chain appears in the sequencing data of a study of cytomegalovirus exposure and HLA in healthy donors. In regard to this clone: Its antigen is as yet unknown.

The length of the CDR3 is 15 residues. V was clipped by 4 bases and J by 9 bases; unmatched bases: 10. Germline V CDR1 and CDR2: SGHRS, YFSETQ. The PCR was carried out with 60 Vbeta primers and 13 Jbeta primers. Data came from immunoSEQ multiplex PCR; TCRdb stores just in-frame clones and leaves some out. The sample lists about 90,000 clones, roughly 83% seen once, with around 2.3% in the top ten. Overall study results and limits: The Asian-associated ancestry cluster reportedly had fewer N-insertions than the approximately 670-donor mean in a later analysis. It emerged from a later analysis that several of the most significant clusters appeared to be linked to common viral pathogens.

This clonotype originated in a man between 18 and 35 years old in good health and CMV-seronegative. V is TRBV5-1 and J is TRBJ1-5, with 10 bases that match TRBD1. The sample comprised PBMCs. The CDR3 sequence is CASSAGQGIGGPQHF. CDR3 bases: TGCGCCAGCAGCGCGGGACAGGGGATTGGGGGGCCCCAGCATTTT.